This T cell receptor beta chain emerged from a study of cytotoxic CD8 clonotypes in ibrutinib-treated CLL. Study-level information: The patient breakdown showed 11 relapsed/refractory and about 16 treatment-naive cases, with fewer than 18 IGHV unmutated.

Germline CDR1 reads SQVTM; CDR2 reads ANQGSEA. V was pared by 7 bases and J by 2 bases, with 24 bases between. This CDR3 has 16 residues. Data came from immunoSEQ multiplex PCR; TCRdb stores just in-frame clones and leaves some out. The sample holds 50,000 to 65,000 clones; over 60% are singletons and the top ten take roughly two fifths. This TCR was sampled from a human donor with chronic lymphocytic leukemia. The sequencing here drew on PBMCs, taken after 12 months of ibrutinib treatment. The chain uses TRBV29-1 and TRBJ2-7, with D perhaps matching TRBD1 or TRBD2 (5 bases each). This CDR3 is CSASGTFTSPTYEQYF. DNA of the CDR3: TGCAGCGCATCCGGGACCTTCACTTCCCCCACCTACGAGCAGTACTTC.